This TCR beta chain was retrieved from a study of blood T cell repertoires in COVID-19. Overall study: Material from acute and convalescent COVID-19 was sourced from the United States, Italy and Spain. T cells, B-cell-depleted T cells, or PBMCs provided the cDNA or gDNA that served as material.

Deletions cut 1 base from V and 7 bases from J, with 14 bases between. CDR1 is SGHAT, CDR2 FQNNGV, per germline. CDR3 size: 16 residues. This clone was found once. Authors' methods: Scientists estimated how many nucleated cells there were by amplifying reference gene primers. Method: immunoSEQ multiplex PCR; TCRdb's copy keeps in-frame clones and lacks some. That table supplies the V and J calls and clone size; D and trimming were determined from the DNA. The table includes hundreds of thousands of clones, roughly nine tenths detected once. Sequencing was carried out using peripheral blood. The chain has TRBV11-2 and TRBJ1-6, with D possibly being TRBD1 (6 bases). This sequence was found in a man aged 55 to 70 who had recovered from COVID-19. CDR3 region: CASSLGPRTANSPLHF. For the CDR3, the DNA is TGTGCCAGCAGCTTAGGGCCCCGGACAGCAAATTCACCCCTCCACTTT. Full variable domain (rest looked up from reference TRBV11-2 and TRBJ1-6): EAGVAQSPRYKIIEKRQSVAFWCNPISGHATLYWYQQILGQGPKLLIQFQNNGVVDDSQLPKDRFSAERLKGVDSTLKIQPAKLEDSAVYLCASSLGPRTANSPLHFGNGTRLTVT.